The clone carrying this T cell receptor (beta chain) was seen many times. Its antigen is not known. Germline CDR1 and CDR2: MGHRA and YSYEKL. J was trimmed by 4 bases and V by 2 bases; bases with no gene match: 2. This CDR3 contains 14 residues. The data are from a study of T-cell reconstitution after alpha-beta-depleted transplantation in children. The study's findings and limits: The origin of high day-60 TCRbeta diversity in some patients lay in surviving recipient T cells and thymic progenitors. One year after transplant, T-cell counts and diversity came mostly from newly produced T cells.

Using unique molecular identifiers, the investigators prepared the TCRbeta library. One entry per CDR3 protein, called by TCRdb with MiXCR from the PCR reads. This sample has 200,000 or so distinct CDR3 sequences, with approximately 7% found just once. The V call is TRBV4-1, the J call TRBJ2-7; 10 bases are shared with TRBD1. The receptor comes from a boy between 2 and 15 years old with acute lymphoblastic leukemia, due to receive a stem cell transplant. The specimen comprised PBMCs, sampled before TCRalphabeta/CD19-depleted stem cell transplant. The CDR3 nucleotides read TGCGCCAGCAGCCAACCGGGACAGGGGTACGAGCAGTACTTC. Translating it yields CASSQPGQGYEQYF.